Below, 23 T cell receptor beta chains from the same sample are listed, as sequenced in a study of cytomegalovirus exposure and HLA in healthy donors. 13 Jbeta primers and 60 Vbeta primers were used for the PCR. Sequencing was performed with immunoSEQ multiplex PCR; in TCRdb, only in-frame clones are kept and a portion is missing. Of over 100,000 clones in the sample, 60% to 80% were seen once. Sequenced: PBMCs. These TCRs come from a man in his forties or fifties in good health and CMV-seropositive.

The V gene is TRBV6-5, the J gene TRBJ1-1; D uncertain. V was shortened by 0 bases and J by 1 base, with 12 bases between the two germline ends. Germline V gene data show CDR1 as MNHEY and CDR2 as SVGAGI. This CDR3 region has 16 residues. The CDR3 protein is CASSYSSPPGNTEAFF. The CDR3 DNA follows: TGTGCCAGCAGTTACTCTTCTCCTCCGGGGAACACTGAAGCTTTCTTT.

The chain carries TRBV7-2 and TRBJ1-2; D ambiguous. From germline, CDR1 is SGHTA and CDR2 FQGNSA. This CDR3 has 16 residues. V was shortened by 5 bases and J by 0 bases, with 16 bases between the two germline ends. The CDR3 protein is CASSPSLPPSNYGYTF. The CDR3 DNA reads TGTGCCAGCAGCCCCTCACTCCCCCCTTCTAACTATGGCTACACCTTC.

The chain links TRBV4-1 to TRBJ2-6; D gene uncertain. The germline V gene has CDR1 MGHRA and CDR2 YSYEKL. This CDR3 contains 14 residues. Trimming removed 4 bases from V and 2 bases from J, with 6 bases in between. CDR3 bases: TGCGCCAGCAGCCGCGCGACTGGGGCCAACGTCCTGACTTTC. Translated: CASSRATGANVLTF.

The chain links TRBV11-2 to TRBJ1-6; no definite D call. Germline lookup yields CDR1 SGHAT and CDR2 FQNNGV. CDR3 length: 14 amino acids. V was pared by 0 bases and J by 10 bases, with 10 bases between. The CDR3 region is CASSLESAASPLHF. DNA of the CDR3: TGTGCCAGCAGCTTAGAAAGCGCTGCCTCACCCCTCCACTTT.

This clone was seen repeatedly, ten times or more. V gene TRBV10-2 combines with J gene TRBJ1-1, with 12 bases aligning to TRBD1. Trimming removed 6 bases from V and 7 bases from J; junction bases left unmatched: 9. From germline, CDR1 is WSHSY and CDR2 SAAADI. The CDR3 is made up of 15 amino acids. The CDR3 protein is CASRTRDRGLSEAFF. The CDR3 nucleotides are TGCGCCAGCAGAACCCGGGACAGGGGGCTCAGTGAAGCTTTCTTT.

V is TRBV6-5 and J is TRBJ2-1; TRBD1 might be the D (6 bases). The CDR3 has 15 residues. Germline V gene data show CDR1 as MNHEY and CDR2 as SVGAGI. The germline V and J ends were trimmed by 0 bases and 2 bases, with 8 bases remaining between them. CDR3 amino acids: CASSYSAGAYNEQFF. The DNA for the CDR3 is TGTGCCAGCAGTTACTCGGCAGGGGCCTACAATGAGCAGTTCTTC.

CDR3 sequence reads: CASSLAPPTGSYGYTF. CDR3 sequence (DNA): TGTGCCAGCAGCTTAGCGCCCCCGACAGGGAGCTATGGCTACACCTTC. The chain has TRBV7-2 and TRBJ1-2, with 7 positions matching TRBD1. The V gene's germline CDR1 is SGHTA and CDR2 FQGNSA. The junction had 8 bases not matched to a gene; V was cut back by 0 bases and J by 4 bases. This CDR3 has 16 amino acids.

V usage is TRBV25-1 and J usage is TRBJ2-7; unclear D gene. Between the trimmed V and J ends, which lost 6 bases and 2 bases, there was a span of 5 bases. Germline CDR1 and CDR2: MGHDK and SYGVNS. The CDR3 has 11 residues. CDR3 nucleotide sequence: TGTGCCAGCAGCGAGGCCTACGAGCAGTACTTC. Translation: CASSEAYEQYF.

The chain links TRBV7-6 to TRBJ2-3, with a possible D match to TRBD2 (5 bases). The germline V gene encodes CDR1 SGHVS and CDR2 FNYEAQ. The V end lost 5 bases, the J end lost 4 bases, and 7 bases lay between the germline ends. The CDR3 consists of 12 residues. The DNA for the CDR3 is TGTGCCAGCAGCCGAGGGCCAGATACGCAGTATTTT. This sequence encodes CASSRGPDTQYF.

The genes are TRBV2 and TRBJ1-3; 11 nucleotides agree with TRBD1. V lost 8 bases, J lost 0 bases, and 9 bases stayed unmatched. This CDR3 is 17 amino acids long. Germline V gene data show CDR1 as SNHLY and CDR2 as FYNNEI. The CDR3: CASAGTGGPFSGNTIYF. The CDR3, as DNA: TGTGCCAGCGCTGGGACAGGGGGGCCTTTCTCTGGAAACACCATATATTTT.

The gene calls are TRBV5-1 and TRBJ2-3, with a tentative D call TRBD1 (6 bases). Germline lookup yields CDR1 SGHRS and CDR2 YFSETQ. CDR3 length: 15 amino acids. Trimming cost V 1 base and J 4 bases, with 13 bases left between them. Here the CDR3 reads CASSLSRGVADTQYF. In nucleotides, the CDR3 is TGCGCCAGCAGCTTGAGCAGGGGAGTCGCAGATACGCAGTATTTT.

This clone showed up just a few times. The chain couples TRBV5-1 to TRBJ2-2; D may be TRBD1 (5 bases). The germline gives CDR1 SGHRS, CDR2 YFSETQ. The germline V and J ends were trimmed by 0 bases and 5 bases, with 14 bases remaining between them. There are 16 residues in the CDR3. Here the CDR3 DNA reads TGCGCCAGCAGCTTGGCCGGTCAGGGATGGACCGGGGAGCTGTTTTTT. It encodes CASSLAGQGWTGELFF.

The chain joins TRBV5-1 to TRBJ1-1; D is unresolved. V dropped 4 bases and J dropped 5 bases, with 9 bases sitting between them. CDR3 size: 12 residues. Germline CDR1 reads SGHRS; CDR2 reads YFSETQ. The CDR3 protein is CASSPTGTEAFF. The CDR3 nucleotides are TGCGCCAGCAGCCCGACCGGGACTGAAGCTTTCTTT.

The chain employs TRBV28 and TRBJ1-5, with D hard to call. Deletions cut 2 bases from V and 7 bases from J, with 9 bases between. The CDR3 covers 13 residues. CDR1 and CDR2 (germline): MDHEN, SYDVKM. The CDR3 DNA follows: TGTGCCAGCAGTTTAACGATGAGGCAGCCCCAGCATTTT. Amino acid sequence: CASSLTMRQPQHF.

This chain connects TRBV9 to TRBJ1-2; the D is unclear. V lost 6 bases and J 5 bases, leaving 11 bases between the germline ends. CDR1 is SGDLS, CDR2 YYNGEE, per germline. The CDR3 consists of 12 residues. This CDR3 is CASTTESYGYTF. As DNA, the CDR3 is TGTGCCAGCACGACGGAGAGTTATGGCTACACCTTC.

This clone was counted once. This rearrangement joins TRBV27 to TRBJ2-7; no clear D. Germline assignment: CDR1 MNHEY and CDR2 SMNVEV (reference sequence). Trimming removed 6 bases from V and 4 bases from J, with 16 bases in between. The CDR3 has 14 amino acids. DNA for the CDR3: TGTGCCAGCAGGCCGATCGACAAAAGATACGAGCAGTACTTC. Translation gives CASRPIDKRYEQYF.

The gene calls are TRBV6-5 and TRBJ1-2; weak D call: TRBD1 (5 bases). Germline lookup yields CDR1 MNHEY and CDR2 SVGAGI. Trimming removed 3 bases from V and 8 bases from J, with 10 bases in between. This CDR3 is built from 12 residues. Here the CDR3 reads CASSYRGGGYTF. The CDR3 DNA sequence: TGTGCCAGCAGTTATAGGGGCGGCGGCTACACCTTC.

This chain joins TRBV28 and TRBJ1-2; no clear D gene. Trimming cost V 4 bases and J 2 bases, with 14 bases left between them. Looked up from germline, CDR1 is MDHEN and CDR2 is SYDVKM. This CDR3 spans 15 amino acids. CDR3 DNA sequence: TGTGCCAGCAGTTCACCCTCTGGAGACAACTATGGCTACACCTTC. Residues: CASSSPSGDNYGYTF.

The rearrangement uses TRBV6-1 and TRBJ2-3; 8 bases line up with TRBD2. Germline loops: CDR1 MNHNS, CDR2 SASEGT. V gave up 7 bases and J gave up 2 bases; unmatched junction bases: 8. CDR3 length: 15 amino acids. This chain's CDR3 is CASTRGGVPTDTQYF. Written as DNA, the CDR3 is TGTGCCAGCACCCGGGGGGGGGTCCCCACAGATACGCAGTATTTT.

The gene calls are TRBV7-2 and TRBJ2-1, with 10 bases lining up with TRBD2. The CDR3 length is 16 residues. J was trimmed by 5 bases and V by 2 bases; bases with no gene match: 6. In germline, CDR1 is SGHTA, CDR2 FQGNSA. CDR3 bases: TGTGCCAGCAGCTTAAGGGAGCGGGGGGGCAACAATGAGCAGTTCTTC. Translation gives CASSLRERGGNNEQFF.

This clone was counted between two and nine times. The rearrangement joins TRBV10-3 to TRBJ2-7, with TRBD1 identical over 11 bases. The germline gives CDR1 ENHRY, CDR2 SYGVKD. Trimming at V came to 5 bases and at J to 5 bases, leaving 2 bases not matched to a gene. This CDR3 is 13 amino acids long. CDR3 DNA sequence: TGTGCCATCAGTTCGGGACAGGGGGACGAGCAGTACTTC. It is translated as CAISSGQGDEQYF.

The J gene is TRBJ1-5, the V gene TRBV6-1; TRBD1 matches 9 bases. The J segment lost 6 bases and the V segment lost 3 bases, leaving 6 bases of the junction unmatched. The CDR3 has 15 amino acids. Per the germline V gene, CDR1 is MNHNS and CDR2 is SASEGT. The chain's CDR3 is CASSELTGGSQPQHF. The DNA for the CDR3 is TGTGCCAGCAGTGAGCTCACAGGGGGCAGTCAGCCCCAGCATTTT.

For the CDR3, the DNA is TGTGCCACCAGCAGAGATGGAGGCCGCAATCAGCCCCAGCATTTT. Its protein product is CATSRDGGRNQPQHF. The chain carries TRBV15 and TRBJ1-5, with D unclear. Germline CDR1 and CDR2: LNHNV and YYDKDF (reference sequence). With 0 bases removed from V and 2 bases from J, the gap between germline ends came to 8 bases. The CDR3 is made up of 15 amino acids.